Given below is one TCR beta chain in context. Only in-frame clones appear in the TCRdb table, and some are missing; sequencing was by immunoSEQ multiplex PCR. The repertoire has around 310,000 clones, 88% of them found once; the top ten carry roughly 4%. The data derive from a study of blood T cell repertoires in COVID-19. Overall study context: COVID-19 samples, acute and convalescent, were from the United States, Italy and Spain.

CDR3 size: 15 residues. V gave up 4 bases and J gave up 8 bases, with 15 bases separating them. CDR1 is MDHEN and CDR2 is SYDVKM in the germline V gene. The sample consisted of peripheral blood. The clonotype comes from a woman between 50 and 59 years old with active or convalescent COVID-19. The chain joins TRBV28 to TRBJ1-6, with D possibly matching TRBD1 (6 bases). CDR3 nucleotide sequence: TGTGCCAGCAGTTCGGGCAGGGGATTGGATTCACCCCTCCACTTT. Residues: CASSSGRGLDSPLHF.